The 6 T cell receptor beta chains reported below all come from one sample, sequenced in a study of cytomegalovirus exposure and HLA in healthy donors. Assay used: immunoSEQ multiplex PCR; TCRdb lists only in-frame clones, some missing. The sample has around 110,000 clones, 88% seen once. Sequenced sample: PBMCs. These receptors came from a woman between 18 and 29 years old in good health and CMV-seropositive.

The gene calls are TRBV5-1 and TRBJ1-6; D is undetermined. Trimming pared 4 bases from V and 10 bases from J, leaving 24 bases between. From germline, CDR1 is SGHRS and CDR2 YFSETQ. The length of the CDR3 is 17 residues. This CDR3 reads CASSPAPGGKAWSPLHF. The CDR3 DNA sequence: TGCGCCAGCAGCCCAGCCCCCGGAGGAAAAGCATGGTCACCCCTCCACTTT.

The J gene is TRBJ1-4, the V gene TRBV7-9; 9 nucleotides match TRBD1. The CDR3 contains 17 residues. J gave up 8 bases and V 4 bases, and 14 bases lay outside the gene matches. Germline V gene lookup returns CDR1 SEHNR and CDR2 FQNEAQ (reference sequence). CDR3 sequence (DNA): TGTGCCAGCAGCTCGACCGAACAGGGGGCTTCGGGAGAAAAACTGTTTTTT. This codes for CASSSTEQGASGEKLFF.

The rearrangement uses TRBV19 and TRBJ1-2, with D perhaps TRBD1 (6 bases). The germline CDR1 and CDR2 sequences are LNHDA and SQIVND (reference sequence). The CDR3 has 17 residues. Trimming stripped 2 bases from V and 1 base from J, with 17 bases between. CDR3 in amino acids: CASSIYTRDNHNYGYTF. The CDR3 region has the DNA TGTGCCAGTAGTATATATACCAGGGACAACCATAACTATGGCTACACCTTC.

Here the CDR3 DNA reads TGTGCCAGCAGTCCCTGGACAGATACTCATCAGGAGCAGTTCTTC. This translates into CASSPWTDTHQEQFF. The genes are TRBV28 and TRBJ2-1, with D perhaps matching TRBD1 (6 bases). CDR1 is MDHEN, CDR2 SYDVKM, per germline. The CDR3 sequence is 15 residues long. V gave up 5 bases and J gave up 10 bases, with 21 bases separating them.

This clone was seen a few times. The sample has other DNA sequences that encode this CDR3 too. The V and J genes are TRBV2 and TRBJ2-1; TRBD1 matches 10 bases. After removal of 4 bases from V and 0 bases from J, the junction contained 0 bases not matched to a gene. The CDR3 is made up of 15 amino acids. Germline V CDR1 and CDR2: SNHLY, FYNNEI. The DNA for the CDR3 is TGTGCCAGCAGTGGGGACAGGGGCTCCTACAATGAGCAGTTCTTC. Amino acids: CASSGDRGSYNEQFF. The entire variable domain, with the rest obtained from reference TRBV2 and TRBJ2-1, is as follows: EPEVTQTPSHQVTQMGQEVILRCVPISNHLYFYWYRQILGQKVEFLVSFYNNEISEKSEIFDDQFSVERPDGSNFTLKIRSTKLEDSAMYFCASSGDRGSYNEQFFGPGTRLTVL.

The chain carries TRBV27 and TRBJ1-3; D call uncertain. The CDR3 consists of 13 residues. The V gene's germline CDR1 is MNHEY and CDR2 SMNVEV (reference sequence). V was trimmed by 6 bases and J by 4 bases, leaving 10 bases between them. Written as DNA, the CDR3 is TGTGCCAGCAGGCCGGGAACAGGAAACACCATATATTTT. This sequence encodes CASRPGTGNTIYF.